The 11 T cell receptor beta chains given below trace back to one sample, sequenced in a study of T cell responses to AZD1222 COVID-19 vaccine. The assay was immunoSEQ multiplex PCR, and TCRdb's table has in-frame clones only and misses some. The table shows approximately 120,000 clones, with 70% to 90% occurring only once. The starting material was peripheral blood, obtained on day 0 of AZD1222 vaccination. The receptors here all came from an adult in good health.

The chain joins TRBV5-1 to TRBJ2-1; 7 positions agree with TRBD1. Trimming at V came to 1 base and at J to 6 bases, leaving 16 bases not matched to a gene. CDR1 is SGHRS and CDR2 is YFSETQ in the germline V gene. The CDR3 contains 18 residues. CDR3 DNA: TGCGCCAGCAGCTTGTCCCACTCACAGGGGACCTGGGCCAATGAGCAGTTCTTC. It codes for CASSLSHSQGTWANEQFF.

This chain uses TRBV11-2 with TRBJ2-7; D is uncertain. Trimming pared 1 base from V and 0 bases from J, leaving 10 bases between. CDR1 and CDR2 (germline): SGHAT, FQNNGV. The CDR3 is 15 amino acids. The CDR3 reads CASSLATVSSYEQYF. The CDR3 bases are TGTGCCAGCAGCTTAGCGACGGTGAGCTCCTACGAGCAGTACTTC.

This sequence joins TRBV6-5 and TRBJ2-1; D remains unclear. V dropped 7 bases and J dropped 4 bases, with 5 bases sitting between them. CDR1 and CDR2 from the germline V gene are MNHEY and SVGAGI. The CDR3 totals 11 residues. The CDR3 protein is CASTIYNEQFF. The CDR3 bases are TGTGCCAGCACCATATACAATGAGCAGTTCTTC.

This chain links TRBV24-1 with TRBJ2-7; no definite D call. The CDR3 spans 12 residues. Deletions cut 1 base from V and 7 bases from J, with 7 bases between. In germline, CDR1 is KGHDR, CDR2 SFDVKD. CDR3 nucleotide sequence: TGTGCCACCAGTGATTTCGTCGGAGAGCAGTACTTC. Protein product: CATSDFVGEQYF.

CDR3 in amino acids: CASSLASHRTNTGELFF. DNA of the CDR3: TGTGCCAGCAGCTTAGCCTCCCACAGAACCAACACCGGGGAGCTGTTTTTT. The chain is built from TRBV11-2 and TRBJ2-2; D is unclear. Germline assignment: CDR1 SGHAT and CDR2 FQNNGV. Trimming stripped 1 base from V and 2 bases from J, with 14 bases between. The CDR3 has 17 residues.

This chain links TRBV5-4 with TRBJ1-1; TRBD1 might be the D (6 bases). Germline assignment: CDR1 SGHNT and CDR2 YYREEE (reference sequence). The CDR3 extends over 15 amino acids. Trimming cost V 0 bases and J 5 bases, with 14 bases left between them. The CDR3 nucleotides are TGTGCCAGCAGCTTGGATGCAGGGAGGGGGACTGAAGCTTTCTTT. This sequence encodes CASSLDAGRGTEAFF.

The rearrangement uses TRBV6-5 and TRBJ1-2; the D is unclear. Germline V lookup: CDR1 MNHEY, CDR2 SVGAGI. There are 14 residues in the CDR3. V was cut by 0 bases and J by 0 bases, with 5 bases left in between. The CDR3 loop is CASSYSTANYGYTF. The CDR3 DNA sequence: TGTGCCAGCAGTTACTCAACTGCTAACTATGGCTACACCTTC.

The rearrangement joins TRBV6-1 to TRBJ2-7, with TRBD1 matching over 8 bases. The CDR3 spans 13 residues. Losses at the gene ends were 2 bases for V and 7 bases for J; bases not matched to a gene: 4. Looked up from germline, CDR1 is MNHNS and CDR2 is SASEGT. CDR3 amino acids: CASSETRDREQYV. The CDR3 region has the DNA TGTGCCAGCAGTGAAACCCGGGACAGGGAGCAGTACGTC.

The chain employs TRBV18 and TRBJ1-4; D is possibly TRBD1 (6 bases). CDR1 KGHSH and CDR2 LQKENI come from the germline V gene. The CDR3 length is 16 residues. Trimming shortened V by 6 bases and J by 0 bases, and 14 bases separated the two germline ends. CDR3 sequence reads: CASSHLSGATNEKLFF. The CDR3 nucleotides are TGTGCCAGCTCGCACCTTTCAGGGGCAACTAATGAAAAACTGTTTTTT.

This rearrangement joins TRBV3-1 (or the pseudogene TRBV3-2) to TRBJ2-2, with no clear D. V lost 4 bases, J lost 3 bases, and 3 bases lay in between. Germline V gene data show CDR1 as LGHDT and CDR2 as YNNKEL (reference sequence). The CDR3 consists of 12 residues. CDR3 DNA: TGTGCCAGCAGCCCCCACACCGGGGAGCTGTTTTTT. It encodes CASSPHTGELFF.

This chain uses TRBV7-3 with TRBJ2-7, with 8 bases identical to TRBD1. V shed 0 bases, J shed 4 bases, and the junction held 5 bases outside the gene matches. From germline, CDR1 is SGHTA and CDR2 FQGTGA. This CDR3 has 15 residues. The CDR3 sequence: CASSLTGTGRYEQYF. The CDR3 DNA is TGTGCCAGCAGCTTAACAGGGACAGGTCGGTACGAGCAGTACTTC. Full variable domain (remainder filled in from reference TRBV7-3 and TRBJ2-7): GAGVSQTPSNKVTEKGKYVELRCDPISGHTALYWYRQSLGQGPEFLIYFQGTGAADDSGLPNDRFFAVRPEGSVSTLKIQRTERGDSAVYLCASSLTGTGRYEQYFGPGTRLTVT.